This note documents a single T cell receptor (beta chain) sequence. What it binds is unknown. Assay: immunoSEQ multiplex PCR; the TCRdb copy retains only in-frame clones and omits some. Of hundreds of thousands of clones detected, around 78% appear once; the ten largest clones hold around 2%. V gave up 4 bases and J gave up 7 bases; unmatched junction bases: 9. Germline CDR1 GTSNPN, CDR2 SVGIG (reference sequence). This CDR3 has 16 amino acids. All of the donors resided in Nashville, Tennessee, and each was a Caucasian adult. This sample was included in a study of shared clonotypes between healthy human individuals. The study, taken as a whole, reports: Roughly 5% of naive CD4 clonotypes were common to several donors. Non-shared clonotypes had lower generation probabilities than clonotypes shared by all four sorted-subset donors.

This clonotype originated in a woman aged 25 to 39 in good health. Sequenced: memory CD4+ T cells sorted from blood. Regarding subset: CD45RA-negative fraction. The chain uses TRBV30 and TRBJ2-3, with TRBD2 identical over 15 bases. In DNA form, the CDR3 reads TGTGCCTGGATCCCTCTGGGACTAGCGGGAGGAAATACGCAGTATTTT. Protein product: CAWIPLGLAGGNTQYF.